The clone carrying this TCR beta chain came up once. The target antigen is unknown. This sample was included in a study of graft-versus-host responses after intestinal transplantation. Study findings and constraints: Some GvH clones appeared in ileal mucosa or blood before recipient bone marrow.

Germline lookup yields CDR1 MDHEN and CDR2 SYDVKM. The CDR3 runs 14 residues. The V gene lost 7 bases and the J gene lost 7 bases, with 20 bases spanning the gap. Only in-frame clones appear in the TCRdb table, and some are missing; sequencing was by immunoSEQ multiplex PCR. The sample lists approximately 85,000 clones; about 93% were seen once. This receptor was identified in a human donor who was the organ donor for an intestinal transplant. The source material was unstimulated CD8+ T cells sorted from spleen or lymph node cells, sampled before transplant. The rearrangement uses TRBV28 and TRBJ2-7, with D tentatively TRBD1 (6 bases). CDR3 protein: CASIRAGEGDEQYF. CDR3 bases: TGTGCCAGCATCCGGGCCGGCGAGGGGGATGAGCAGTACTTC. The full variable domain, completed using reference TRBV28 and TRBJ2-7, is DVKVTQSSRYLVKRTGEKVFLECVQDMDHENMFWYRQDPGLGLRLIYFSYDVKMKEKGDIPEGYSVSREKKERFSLILESASTNQTSMYLCASIRAGEGDEQYFGPGTRLTVT.